These 31 T cell receptor beta chains were sequenced from one sample in a study of blood T cell repertoires in COVID-19. TCRdb keeps only in-frame clones here, not all; method: immunoSEQ multiplex PCR. The sample includes around 100,000 clones, around four fifths seen only once; the top ten take around an eighth. Sequenced sample: peripheral blood. These receptors all come from an older woman with acute or convalescent COVID-19.

This chain links TRBV5-1 with TRBJ2-5; 10 bases agree with TRBD2. The CDR3 is made up of 16 amino acids. The germline gives CDR1 SGHRS, CDR2 YFSETQ. Trimming cost V 4 bases and J 4 bases; bases outside gene matches: 10. This CDR3 reads CASSPSGGAVGETQYF. DNA of the CDR3: TGCGCCAGCAGCCCGAGCGGGGGGGCCGTTGGAGAGACCCAGTACTTC.

The rearrangement links TRBV5-4 to TRBJ2-7; a weak D match, TRBD2 (5 bases). Germline CDR1 is SGHNT and CDR2 is YYREEE (reference sequence). The CDR3 runs to 14 residues. The V end was cut by 4 bases, the J end by 3 bases, with 14 bases between. CDR3 DNA: TGTGCCAGCAGCCCTAGCCCTCTTCACTACGAGCAGTACTTC. Its protein is CASSPSPLHYEQYF.

The chain links TRBV6-5 to TRBJ2-4, with 11 bases identical to TRBD1. The CDR3 loop spans 13 amino acids. V trimming: 8 bases; J trimming: 7 bases; junction bases outside the gene matches: 4. CDR1 is MNHEY, CDR2 SVGAGI, per germline. CDR3 nucleotides: TGTGCCAGCGGCCGGGACAGGGGGAACATTCAGTACTTC. It specifies CASGRDRGNIQYF.

This clone was observed a few times. The J gene is TRBJ1-4, the V gene TRBV5-1; tentatively, D is TRBD1 (6 bases). The CDR3 extends over 15 amino acids. Germline V gene data show CDR1 as SGHRS and CDR2 as YFSETQ. V gave up 4 bases and J gave up 2 bases, with 12 bases separating them. The CDR3 coding sequence is TGCGCCAGCAGCCCTAAGGGGGGGACTAATGAAAAACTGTTTTTT. As protein: CASSPKGGTNEKLFF.

The gene calls are TRBV5-1 and TRBJ2-7; no definite D call. This CDR3 is 16 amino acids long. CDR1 and CDR2 from the germline V gene are SGHRS and YFSETQ. Trimming pared 3 bases from V and 0 bases from J, leaving 16 bases between. For the CDR3, the DNA is TGCGCCAGCAGCTCCCGGGTGGCAGATTTCTCCTACGAGCAGTACTTC. As protein: CASSSRVADFSYEQYF.

The chain has TRBV25-1 and TRBJ2-1, with D possibly matching TRBD2 (5 bases). This CDR3 spans 14 amino acids. Deletions cut 4 bases from V and 7 bases from J, with 14 bases between. CDR1 is MGHDK, CDR2 SYGVNS, per germline. The DNA of the CDR3 is TGTGCCAGCAGTGCCTCGGGGTGGTCAAATGAGCAGTTCTTC. Its protein is CASSASGWSNEQFF.

The chain carries TRBV11-2 and TRBJ2-3, with D hard to call. Germline values: CDR1 SGHAT, CDR2 FQNNGV. The CDR3 has 15 amino acids. The V and J ends lost 2 bases and 3 bases respectively, with 12 bases between them. CDR3 coding DNA: TGTGCCAGCAGCTTACAGGTCACACAGACAGATACGCAGTATTTT. Protein product: CASSLQVTQTDTQYF.

This chain connects TRBV2 to TRBJ1-1; tentatively, D is TRBD1 (5 bases). CDR1 and CDR2 from the germline V gene are SNHLY and FYNNEI. CDR3 length equals 15 residues. V lost 5 bases to trimming and J lost 4 bases, with 17 bases between them. The CDR3 DNA sequence: TGTGCCAGCAGTTACAACGGGGGTTTGGGCACTGAAGCTTTCTTT. Its protein is CASSYNGGLGTEAFF. The variable domain in full, completed from reference TRBV2 and TRBJ1-1, reads EPEVTQTPSHQVTQMGQEVILRCVPISNHLYFYWYRQILGQKVEFLVSFYNNEISEKSEIFDDQFSVERPDGSNFTLKIRSTKLEDSAMYFCASSYNGGLGTEAFFGQGTRLTVV.

J is TRBJ1-2 and V is TRBV30, with 7 bases aligning to TRBD1. This CDR3 comprises 11 residues. Germline-derived CDR1 and CDR2 are GTSNPN and SVGIG (reference sequence). V gave up 7 bases and J gave up 5 bases; unmatched junction bases: 4. The CDR3 region has the DNA TGTGCCTCACCAGGGGGTTATGGCTACACCTTC. Protein sequence: CASPGGYGYTF.

The rearrangement uses TRBV5-8 and TRBJ2-3; TRBD2 might be the D (6 bases). Trimming took 5 bases from V and 2 from J, leaving 15 bases between them. Germline CDR1 reads SGHTS; CDR2 reads YDEGEE. The CDR3 is 15 amino acids. Here the CDR3 reads CASRPGTFFTDTQYF. The CDR3 nucleotides read TGTGCCAGCAGACCCGGGACTTTTTTCACAGATACGCAGTATTTT.

The rearrangement joins TRBV21-1 to TRBJ1-2; the table's D gene call, TRBD1, was not cross checked with the DNA. TRBV21-1 is reported as a pseudogene. This CDR3 contains 16 residues. CDR3 DNA: TGTGCCAGCAGCAAAGGGCGAGACAGGGACAATTGTGGCTACACCTTC. This gives the protein CASSKGRDRDNCGYTF.

This sequence joins TRBV18 and TRBJ2-7; the match to TRBD1 covers 7 bases. The germline CDR1 and CDR2 sequences are KGHSH and LQKENI. J was trimmed by 0 bases and V by 8 bases; bases with no gene match: 7. The CDR3 is 14 amino acids. For the CDR3, the DNA is TGTGCCAGCCATAAGGGACAGAACTCCTACGAGCAGTACTTC. The encoded protein is CASHKGQNSYEQYF.

This clone was counted a few times. V and J are TRBV29-1 and TRBJ2-5, with unresolved D. Germline V gene lookup returns CDR1 SQVTM and CDR2 ANQGSEA. The CDR3 is 12 amino acids. V dropped 4 bases and J dropped 5 bases, with 11 bases sitting between them. This CDR3 is CSVGSGYETQYF. DNA for the CDR3: TGCAGCGTTGGGTCCGGTTATGAGACCCAGTACTTC. Complete variable domain (other parts from reference TRBV29-1 and TRBJ2-5): SAVISQKPSRDICQRGTSLTIQCQVDSQVTMMFWYRQQPGQSLTLIATANQGSEATYESGFVIDKFPISRPNLTFSTLTVSNMSPEDSSIYLCSVGSGYETQYFGPGTRLLVL.

The chain links TRBV19 to TRBJ2-2; TRBD1 aligns across 8 bases. CDR1 LNHDA and CDR2 SQIVND come from the germline V gene (reference sequence). V was pared by 9 bases and J by 6 bases, with 6 bases of the junction left unmatched. The CDR3 length is 13 residues. The CDR3 spells CASELQGAGELFF. In nucleotides, the CDR3 is TGTGCCAGCGAGCTACAGGGGGCCGGGGAGCTGTTTTTT. Drawing the rest from reference TRBV19 and TRBJ2-2, the complete variable domain is DGGITQSPKYLFRKEGQNVTLSCEQNLNHDAMYWYRQDPGQGLRLIYYSQIVNDFQKGDIAEGYSVSREKKESFPLTVTSAQKNPTAFYLCASELQGAGELFFGEGSRLTVL.

V and J are TRBV29-1 and TRBJ2-5; 8 bases match TRBD2. Germline trimming cut 6 bases from V and 1 base from J; bases unmatched to any gene: 7. Per the germline V gene, CDR1 is SQVTM and CDR2 is ANQGSEA. CDR3 size: 14 residues. The CDR3 coding sequence is TGCAGCGTGGCGCCGGGGGGGAGCCAAGAGACCCAGTACTTC. Amino acid sequence: CSVAPGGSQETQYF.

The sample holds a few counts of this clone. Additional DNA sequences in this sample encode the identical CDR3. This chain uses TRBV14 with TRBJ2-5, with D perhaps TRBD2 (5 bases). CDR3 length equals 12 residues. Germline assignment: CDR1 SGHDN and CDR2 FVKESK. Trimming shortened V by 1 base and J by 5 bases, and 5 bases separated the two germline ends. The CDR3 DNA reads TGTGCCAGCAGCCAAGTAGCGGAGACCCAGTACTTC. As protein: CASSQVAETQYF.

The J gene is TRBJ1-5, the V gene TRBV30, with TRBD1 matching over 9 bases. J was trimmed by 6 bases and V by 1 base; bases with no gene match: 10. Germline lookup yields CDR1 GTSNPN and CDR2 SVGIG (reference sequence). The CDR3 is made up of 16 amino acids. In nucleotides, the CDR3 is TGTGCCTGGAGTGATTCCCGGGACAGGGTGTTTCAGCCCCAGCATTTT. Its protein product is CAWSDSRDRVFQPQHF.

The chain recombines TRBV7-3 with TRBJ2-6, with 7 bases fitting TRBD1. V gave up 5 bases and J gave up 2 bases; unmatched junction bases: 12. Germline assignment: CDR1 SGHTA and CDR2 FQGTGA. This CDR3 has 18 amino acids. This CDR3 is CASSLRDSTFPGANVLTF. For the CDR3, the DNA is TGTGCCAGCAGCCTCCGGGACAGCACCTTTCCTGGGGCCAACGTCCTGACTTTC.

The chain has TRBV27 and TRBJ1-1, with TRBD1 as a possible D gene (6 bases). V was pared by 2 bases and J by 6 bases, with 10 bases between. The CDR3 runs 13 residues. Germline CDR1 MNHEY, CDR2 SMNVEV (reference sequence). For the CDR3, the DNA is TGTGCCAGCAGTTTAACAGGGAGTCCTGAAGCTTTCTTT. Amino acid sequence: CASSLTGSPEAFF.

The J gene is TRBJ2-5, the V gene TRBV2; 9 bases match TRBD2. The CDR3 covers 17 residues. J was trimmed by 2 bases and V by 5 bases; bases with no gene match: 12. Germline loops: CDR1 SNHLY, CDR2 FYNNEI. The CDR3 DNA reads TGTGCCAGCAGTATCGAGCTGGTGACTAGCGGACAAGAGACCCAGTACTTC. Translating gives CASSIELVTSGQETQYF.

The J gene is TRBJ1-1, the V gene TRBV30; a weak D match, TRBD1 (6 bases). This CDR3 is built from 12 residues. Germline CDR1 reads GTSNPN; CDR2 reads SVGIG (reference sequence). V shed 5 bases and J shed 1 base, with 8 bases lying between them. CDR3 protein: CAWGDTNTEAFF. The CDR3 DNA reads as TGTGCCTGGGGGGACACGAACACTGAAGCTTTCTTT.

The V call is TRBV30, the J call TRBJ2-2; a possible D gene is TRBD2 (5 bases). V was clipped by 2 bases and J by 4 bases, with 14 bases between them. Germline CDR1 and CDR2: GTSNPN and SVGIG (reference sequence). The CDR3 totals 15 residues. CDR3 nucleotides: TGTGCCTGGAGTCTCCACGGGGTAACCACCGGGGAGCTGTTTTTT. The encoded protein is CAWSLHGVTTGELFF.

The genes are TRBV2 and TRBJ1-5, with D uncertain. V gave up 0 bases and J gave up 2 bases, with 8 bases separating them. The CDR3 spans 15 residues. Germline assignment: CDR1 SNHLY and CDR2 FYNNEI. Here the CDR3 DNA reads TGTGCCAGCAGTGAAGCGCTAAGTGGCAATCAGCCCCAGCATTTT. Translation: CASSEALSGNQPQHF.

The chain links TRBV4-2 to TRBJ2-1; D may be TRBD2 (6 bases). Per the germline V gene, CDR1 is LGHNA and CDR2 is YNFKEQ. The CDR3 is 13 residues long. V gave up 3 bases and J gave up 15 bases, with 18 bases separating them. The chain's CDR3 is CASSQDRDSRLFF. The CDR3 DNA follows: TGTGCCAGCAGCCAGGACCGGGACTCGCGGTTGTTCTTC.

This chain links TRBV5-1 with TRBJ2-6; the match to TRBD1 covers 9 bases. The V and J ends lost 6 bases and 1 base, in that order; junction bases with no gene match: 8. Germline CDR1 is SGHRS and CDR2 is YFSETQ. This CDR3 region has 17 residues. As DNA, the CDR3 is TGCGCCAGCACTCTAGGGGACAGGGTGTCTGGGGCCAACGTCCTGACTTTC. Protein sequence: CASTLGDRVSGANVLTF.

This clone was counted once. This chain connects TRBV19 to TRBJ2-3; the D gene is possibly TRBD1 (6 bases). The CDR3 loop spans 15 amino acids. Germline CDR1 reads LNHDA; CDR2 reads SQIVND (reference sequence). V lost 7 bases to trimming and J lost 1 base, with 15 bases between them. CDR3 residues: CASIPGDGRTDTQYF. CDR3 DNA: TGTGCCAGTATCCCAGGGGACGGGCGCACAGATACGCAGTATTTT.

The chain uses TRBV28 and TRBJ1-4; tentative D call: TRBD1 (5 bases). The V end lost 5 bases, the J end lost 3 bases, and 19 bases lay between the germline ends. In germline, CDR1 is MDHEN, CDR2 SYDVKM. There are 17 residues in the CDR3. The CDR3 reads CASSPPGFLVANEKLFF. For the CDR3, the DNA is TGTGCCAGCAGTCCACCAGGGTTTCTGGTAGCTAATGAAAAACTGTTTTTT.

CDR3 amino acids: CASSIHRGTNTGELFF. The CDR3 DNA follows: TGTGCCAGCAGCATACACAGGGGGACGAACACCGGGGAGCTGTTTTTT. This rearrangement joins TRBV9 to TRBJ2-2; the match to TRBD1 covers 8 bases. The germline CDR1 and CDR2 sequences are SGDLS and YYNGEE. The CDR3 loop spans 16 amino acids. Trimming at V came to 4 bases and at J to 0 bases, leaving 5 bases not matched to a gene.

This clone was seen more than once but under ten times. The chain recombines TRBV11-2 with TRBJ2-7; a weak D match, TRBD2 (5 bases). The V end was cut by 5 bases, the J end by 1 base, with 12 bases between. Germline-derived CDR1 and CDR2 are SGHAT and FQNNGV. The CDR3 contains 14 residues. Here the CDR3 reads CASSLNAGSYEQYF. Here the CDR3 DNA reads TGTGCCAGCAGCCTCAACGCGGGTTCCTACGAGCAGTACTTC. The whole variable domain, filled in from reference TRBV11-2 and TRBJ2-7, reads EAGVAQSPRYKIIEKRQSVAFWCNPISGHATLYWYQQILGQGPKLLIQFQNNGVVDDSQLPKDRFSAERLKGVDSTLKIQPAKLEDSAVYLCASSLNAGSYEQYFGPGTRLTVT.

This clone was picked up one time. V usage is TRBV28 and J usage is TRBJ1-2, with a tentative D call TRBD1 (5 bases). Trimming stripped 2 bases from V and 8 bases from J, with 12 bases between. The germline V gene has CDR1 MDHEN and CDR2 SYDVKM. This CDR3 has 13 amino acids. CDR3 bases: TGTGCCAGCAGTTTAGCAAAGTCAGGGGGCTACACCTTC. Its protein product is CASSLAKSGGYTF.

This clone was observed a few times. The J gene is TRBJ1-1, the V gene TRBV4-1, with 7 positions matching TRBD1. This CDR3 is 15 amino acids long. Losses at the gene ends were 1 base for V and 3 bases for J; bases not matched to a gene: 5. CDR1 is MGHRA, CDR2 YSYEKL, per germline. CDR3 coding DNA: TGCGCCAGCAGCCAAGGACAGGGTTTCGACACTGAAGCTTTCTTT. Residues: CASSQGQGFDTEAFF.